This T cell receptor beta chain appears in the sequencing data of a study of T cell responses to AZD1222 COVID-19 vaccine. Points from the study as a whole: Regions left unmutated in variants are reportedly the target of nearly half of spike-specific TCRs. Spike-specific TCR depth and breadth grew after two AZD1222 doses. The donors showed a predominance of white British ancestry and of females, with possible underestimation of clonal diversity.

The protocol was immunoSEQ multiplex PCR, while the TCRdb copy is restricted to in-frame clones and leaves out a portion. The table has tens of thousands of clones, over 75% seen once; the top ten hold about 12%. Second-dose intervals of approximately 4 or approximately 12 weeks were pooled. As for this clone: Its target is unknown.

The germline V gene encodes CDR1 LGHDT and CDR2 YNNKEL (reference sequence). V lost 4 bases and J lost 0, with 19 bases in between. CDR3 length equals 18 residues. The sample consisted of peripheral blood, taken 28 days after the second AZD1222 dose. This TCR came from an adult who received the AZD1222 COVID-19 vaccine. V gene TRBV3-1 (or the pseudogene TRBV3-2) combines with J gene TRBJ1-3, with a weak D call TRBD1 (5 bases). The CDR3 is CASSPLLGGQSSGNTIYF. The CDR3 DNA reads as TGTGCCAGCAGCCCCCTTCTCGGGGGTCAAAGCTCTGGAAACACCATATATTTT.